These T cell receptor beta chains were read from a single sample in a study of blood T cell repertoires in COVID-19. Produced via immunoSEQ multiplex PCR; TCRdb's table is partial and in-frame only. The sample holds a few hundred thousand clones, 82% seen once. Sequencing used peripheral blood. These receptors originate from a woman of 80 years or more with COVID-19, enrolled during active disease. Each CDR3 is given with its conserved first and last residue. The D gene is left open where the match is weak. Size is stated for part of the rows, as once, few or many counts, or as a class when the clone is expanded.

cdr3_nt cdr3_aa d_call j_call v_call clone_size
TGTGCCAGCAGCGGACATGGGCGGGGAGAAGAGACCCAGTACTTC CASSGHGRGEETQYF . TRBJ2-5 TRBV11-2 .
TGTGCCAGCAGCTTGGACAGCTCTAGCACAGATACGCAGTATTTT CASSLDSSSTDTQYF . TRBJ2-3 TRBV5-4 .
TGTGCCACCAGTGATTCGCGAGGAAAGCCAAGTTCACCCCTCCACTTT CATSDSRGKPSSPLHF . TRBJ1-6 TRBV24-1 .
TGTGCCAGCTCACCACAGGAGGGTGAAAAACTGTTTTTT CASSPQEGEKLFF . TRBJ1-4 TRBV18 .
TGTGCCAGCAGTTGGGCCCCGGCTGGCAATCAGCCCCAGCATTTT CASSWAPAGNQPQHF . TRBJ1-5 TRBV6-2/TRBV6-3 .
TGTGCCAGCAGCTTAGGGGAGGTCGACAGTGGGCAGTTCTTC CASSLGEVDSGQFF . TRBJ2-1 TRBV11-3 .
TGTGCCAGCTCCGGCCGGGGGTCGGAAAAACTGTTTTTT CASSGRGSEKLFF . TRBJ1-4 TRBV18 many
TGTGCCAGCAGTCCTCACACCCCTACTAATGAAAAACTGTTTTTT CASSPHTPTNEKLFF . TRBJ1-4 TRBV27 .
TGTGCCAGCAGCCGCGGTGGGGTAGCGAATGAGCAGTTCTTC CASSRGGVANEQFF . TRBJ2-1 TRBV5-4 .
TGTGCCAGCAGCTTATCTGGGCCCGGTGAAGCTTTCTTT CASSLSGPGEAFF . TRBJ1-1 TRBV11-2 .
TGTGCCAGCAGCCATGGAGGGCCCATAGATACGCAGTATTTT CASSHGGPIDTQYF . TRBJ2-3 TRBV7-2 .
TGTGCCAGCAGCCAAGGTCTTTTGTACGAGCAGTACTTC CASSQGLLYEQYF . TRBJ2-7 TRBV3-1/TRBV3-2 .
TGTGCCAGCAGTTACGCAGGGGGGAAGACTGAAGCTTTCTTT CASSYAGGKTEAFF TRBD1 TRBJ1-1 TRBV6-5 .
TGTGCCAGCAGCTCAAGGACACTCGGGGGCTACGAGCAGTACTTC CASSSRTLGGYEQYF . TRBJ2-7 TRBV11-2 .
TGTGCCACCAGCAGAGACGGACTCCAAGTCACTGAAGCTTTCTTT CATSRDGLQVTEAFF . TRBJ1-1 TRBV15 once
TGTGCCAGCAGCGTAAGTCAGTCTAATTCACCCCTCCACTTT CASSVSQSNSPLHF . TRBJ1-6 TRBV9 .
TGTGCCAGTAGTATGGTGCGGTTCGGGAAAGAGACCCAGTACTTC CASSMVRFGKETQYF . TRBJ2-5 TRBV19 .
TGTGCCAGCAGCCAAAGGGGGCGCCGGAACACTGAAGCTTTCTTT CASSQRGRRNTEAFF TRBD1 TRBJ1-1 TRBV3-1/TRBV3-2 .
TGTGCCAGCAGTACCGGGAGTATCCGAGAGACCCAGTACTTC CASSTGSIRETQYF . TRBJ2-5 TRBV6-2/TRBV6-3 .
TGTGCCAGCAGTTTAGAGGGAAACTATGGCTACACCTTC CASSLEGNYGYTF . TRBJ1-2 TRBV27 .
TGTGCCAGTACCAGACTAGCGGGGGAGACCCAGTACTTC CASTRLAGETQYF TRBD2 TRBJ2-5 TRBV19 .
TGTGCCAGCAGTTTTTCGACGGAGACTGGAAACACCATATATTTT CASSFSTETGNTIYF . TRBJ1-3 TRBV6-6 .
TGTGCCAGCAGCTTAGCGCCAGGGGATGAGCAGTTCTTC CASSLAPGDEQFF . TRBJ2-1 TRBV7-2 .
TGTGCCAGTAGTATAGAGATCAGGGTAAGTCAGCCCCAGCATTTT CASSIEIRVSQPQHF . TRBJ1-5 TRBV19 .
TGTGCCAGCAGCGTAGGGGACAGAAACACCGGGGAGCTGTTTTTT CASSVGDRNTGELFF TRBD1 TRBJ2-2 TRBV9 .
TGTGCCACCAGCAGAGACCAGAATAGCAATCAGCCCCAGCATTTT CATSRDQNSNQPQHF . TRBJ1-5 TRBV15 .
TGCGCCAGCAGCGTGGGACAGGGGGCGACTGAAGCTTTCTTT CASSVGQGATEAFF TRBD1 TRBJ1-1 TRBV5-1 .
TGCGCCAGCAGCCAAGTTAGCGATTCAGCGGGGGAGCTGTTTTTT CASSQVSDSAGELFF . TRBJ2-2 TRBV4-1 .
TGTGCCACCAGTGATTCCGAACCGAATAGCGGGAGTTTTTACGAGCAGTACTTC CATSDSEPNSGSFYEQYF TRBD2 TRBJ2-7 TRBV24-1 .
TGTGCCAGCAGTGAAGGAGGCACAGATACGCAGTATTTT CASSEGGTDTQYF . TRBJ2-3 TRBV2 few
TGTGCCACCAGTGCCCGGGACAGGGGTAATCAGCCCCAGCATTTT CATSARDRGNQPQHF TRBD1 TRBJ1-5 TRBV24-1 .
TGTGCCACCAGTGACCGGACAGGGGACGGCTACACCTTC CATSDRTGDGYTF TRBD1 TRBJ1-2 TRBV24-1 .
TGTGCCAGTAGTTCGCGGTGGGCAGATACGCAGTATTTT CASSSRWADTQYF . TRBJ2-3 TRBV19 once
TGTGCCAGCAGCGTAGAAGTTCAGGGCAACTATGGCTACACCTTC CASSVEVQGNYGYTF . TRBJ1-2 TRBV9 once
TGTGCCAGCAGCTTTCCAGGACTAGCGGGGGGAAGAAATGAGCAGTTCTTC CASSFPGLAGGRNEQFF TRBD2 TRBJ2-1 TRBV7-9 .
TGTGCCAGCAGCGAGACAGGGGTAATGGAGCCCCAGCATTTT CASSETGVMEPQHF TRBD1 TRBJ1-5 TRBV7-3 .
TGTGCCAGCAGTGCGGACAGGAACACTGAAGCTTTCTTT CASSADRNTEAFF . TRBJ1-1 TRBV2 .
TGTGCCAGCAGCCAGGGACTCCCCTCTGGAAACACCATATATTTT CASSQGLPSGNTIYF . TRBJ1-3 TRBV14 .
TGTGCCAGTAGCCAGAGGGTAGACAACTTAGCTTTCTTT CASSQRVDNLAFF . TRBJ1-1 TRBV19 .
TGTGCCAGCAGTTCAGGGTATCGCTACACCTTC CASSSGYRYTF . TRBJ1-2 TRBV28 .
TGCGCCAGCAGCTTCAATGGACAGGGAGCGCCAGATACGCAGTATTTT CASSFNGQGAPDTQYF TRBD1 TRBJ2-3 TRBV5-1 .
TGTGCCATCAGTGAATTAGGGGATGGGCAGCCCCAGCATTTT CAISELGDGQPQHF . TRBJ1-5 TRBV10-3 .
TGTGCCAGCAGTCCACAGGGGGCGAGGAGTGGCTACACCTTC CASSPQGARSGYTF TRBD1 TRBJ1-2 TRBV6-5 once
TGTGCCAGCTCAGCACAGGGACTCCAAGAGACCCAGTACTTC CASSAQGLQETQYF . TRBJ2-5 TRBV18 .
TGTGCCAGCCGGACAGCCCAAGAGACCCAGTACTTC CASRTAQETQYF . TRBJ2-5 TRBV2 .
TGTGCCAGCAGTGTCCCTACAGGGAGAACTGAAGCTTTCTTT CASSVPTGRTEAFF . TRBJ1-1 TRBV6-6 .
TGTGCCAGCTCACCGACTAGCGGGCCCGGGCAGTTCTTC CASSPTSGPGQFF TRBD2 TRBJ2-1 TRBV18 .
TGTGCCAGCAGCTTGACCCCAGCGGGAGGGCCGAATGAGCAGTTCTTC CASSLTPAGGPNEQFF TRBD2 TRBJ2-1 TRBV7-3 .
TGTGCCAGCAGGAAACAGGGTACGGAGACCCAGTACTTC CASRKQGTETQYF . TRBJ2-5 TRBV6-5 once
TGTGCCAGCAGCTTGGCCGGGGAAGGGCGCTCTGGAAACACCATATATTTT CASSLAGEGRSGNTIYF . TRBJ1-3 TRBV5-4 .
TGTGCCATCAGTAGCTCGACAGGAGCCTCTGGAAACACCATATATTTT CAISSSTGASGNTIYF . TRBJ1-3 TRBV10-3 .
TGTGCCAGTAGTATCTACCCCGGGACAGGGATCAACGAGCAGTACTTC CASSIYPGTGINEQYF TRBD1 TRBJ2-7 TRBV19 .
TGTGCCAGCAGCTCATCAGGACTGAGTAACTATGGCTACACCTTC CASSSSGLSNYGYTF . TRBJ1-2 TRBV7-2 .
TGTGCCAGCAGCCAAGGGGGGCCGACCCAGTACTTC CASSQGGPTQYF . TRBJ2-5 TRBV3-1/TRBV3-2 .
TGTGCCAGCAGTGATGGGCGGGGGACCGATACGCAGTATTTT CASSDGRGTDTQYF TRBD2 TRBJ2-3 TRBV6-1 .
TGTGCCAGCGGCCCTCAGGGTGGAGAGACCCAGTACTTC CASGPQGGETQYF . TRBJ2-5 TRBV7-2 .
TGTGCCAGCAGCCAAGGGGGTGGGACTAGCGGGAACAATGAGCAGTTCTTC CASSQGGGTSGNNEQFF TRBD2 TRBJ2-1 TRBV3-1/TRBV3-2 once
TGTGCCAGCAGCGAGGGTACGAACACTGAAGCTTTCTTT CASSEGTNTEAFF . TRBJ1-1 TRBV6-5 .
TGTGCCAGCAGGCGCCTTGAGGGCAATCAGCCCCAGCATTTT CASRRLEGNQPQHF . TRBJ1-5 TRBV6-5 .
TGTGCCAGCAGTTTAGGGAGGAATACGCAGTATTTT CASSLGRNTQYF . TRBJ2-3 TRBV12-3/TRBV12-4 .